This is a list of T cell receptor beta chains from one sample in a study of molecular identifiers for immune sequencing clone quantification. TCRdb reprocessed the PCR reads via MiXCR and lists one record per CDR3 protein. The sample lists 60,000 to 70,000 distinct CDR3 sequences; 18% were seen once. The sample comprised naive CD8+ T cells from blood, with Jurkat cell RNA spiked in. The receptors here all came from a human donor in good health. Some libraries in this study had Jurkat cell RNA spiked in. The CDR3 runs from the conserved cysteine through the conserved F or W. A D gene is named only where the DNA matches it firmly. The size entry is marked missing in some rows and otherwise reads once, few, many or a size class.

D,J,V,size,DNA,CDR3
NA,TRBJ2-3,TRBV3-1,many,TGTGCCAGCAGCCAGCCGACTCAAAAGCCCACAGATACGCAGTATTTT,CASSQPTQKPTDTQYF
TRBD1,TRBJ1-2,TRBV3-1,many,TGTGCCAGCAGCCAGCGGGACAGGTTGTACTACACCTTC,CASSQRDRLYYTF
NA,TRBJ2-7,TRBV5-1,many,TGCGCCAGCAGCTTGGGAAATTCGGCCTACGAGCAGTACTTC,CASSLGNSAYEQYF
NA,TRBJ2-2,TRBV19,many,TGTGCCAGTAGTAGGGTGCAATTCCCTCCCACCGGGGAGCTGTTTTTT,CASSRVQFPPTGELFF
TRBD2,TRBJ2-3,TRBV24-1,many,TGTGCCACCAGTGCCTGGTTGCCGTCGGGACTAGCGGGCACAGATACGCAGTATTTT,CATSAWLPSGLAGTDTQYF
TRBD2,TRBJ2-7,TRBV28,NA,TGTGCCATCCCGGGGACTAAAAACTCCTACGAGCAGTACTTC,CAIPGTKNSYEQYF
NA,TRBJ2-3,TRBV6-6,many,TGTGCCAGCAGTTCCCTCATGGCCGTAGGTGCAGATACGCAGTATTTT,CASSSLMAVGADTQYF
NA,TRBJ1-5,TRBV27,many,TGTGCCAGCAGTTTTTTTAAACATCAGCCCCAGCATTTT,CASSFFKHQPQHF
NA,TRBJ1-1,TRBV3-1,many,TGTGCCAGCAGCCAGCTTGCCCTTGGGCGTTCTGAAGCTTTCTTT,CASSQLALGRSEAFF
NA,TRBJ1-6,TRBV4-2,many,TGTGCCAGCAGCCAAGATCAAGGGGGAGGATCACCCCTCCACTTT,CASSQDQGGGSPLHF
NA,TRBJ1-5,TRBV2,NA,TGTGCCAGCAGTGGTGTGGGGAACAATCAGCCCCAGCATTTT,CASSGVGNNQPQHF
NA,TRBJ1-5,TRBV19,many,TGTGCCAGTAGTATTAATCTTCGACAGAACCAGCCCCAGCATTTT,CASSINLRQNQPQHF
NA,TRBJ2-7,TRBV3-1,many,TGTGCCAGCAGCCCTGACTTAGAGGGAGGTTGGTACGAGCAGTACTTC,CASSPDLEGGWYEQYF
NA,TRBJ1-1,TRBV6-5,many,TGTGCCAGCAGTTTAGGGGCTCGGACTGAAGCTTTCTTT,CASSLGARTEAFF
TRBD2,TRBJ2-1,TRBV5-6,NA,TGTGCCAGCAGATCCGGGACTACGCCAGCGGAGCAGTTCTTC,CASRSGTTPAEQFF
NA,TRBJ2-2,TRBV11-2,NA,TGTGCCAGCAGCTTCAAAAAAACTCTGGGGACTGGAAACACCGGGGAGCTGTTTTTT,CASSFKKTLGTGNTGELFF
NA,TRBJ1-2,TRBV28,NA,TGTGCCAGCAGACCGGACGATAACTATGGCTACACCTTC,CASRPDDNYGYTF
TRBD1,TRBJ1-1,TRBV27,NA,TGTGCCAGCAGTCGTTTGATGGGGACAGGGTTCACTGAAGCTTTCTTT,CASSRLMGTGFTEAFF
NA,TRBJ2-7,TRBV7-8,many,TGTGCCAGCAGCCCAGACGGGAGCTCCTACGAGCAGTACTTC,CASSPDGSSYEQYF
TRBD2,TRBJ2-1,TRBV20-1,many,TGCAGTGCTCACACAGGGCTAGCGGGCTACAATGAGCAGTTCTTC,CSAHTGLAGYNEQFF
TRBD2,TRBJ2-7,TRBV14,many,TGTGCCAGCAGCCAATCCGGGACTAGCTACGAGCAGTACTTC,CASSQSGTSYEQYF
NA,TRBJ2-3,TRBV27,many,TGTGCCAGCAGTTTTTCCCTTAGCACAGATACGCAGTATTTT,CASSFSLSTDTQYF
TRBD2,TRBJ2-1,TRBV12-3/TRBV12-4,NA,TGTGCCAGCAGTTTAGTGGCGGGAGGGATATACAATGAGCAGTTCTTC,CASSLVAGGIYNEQFF